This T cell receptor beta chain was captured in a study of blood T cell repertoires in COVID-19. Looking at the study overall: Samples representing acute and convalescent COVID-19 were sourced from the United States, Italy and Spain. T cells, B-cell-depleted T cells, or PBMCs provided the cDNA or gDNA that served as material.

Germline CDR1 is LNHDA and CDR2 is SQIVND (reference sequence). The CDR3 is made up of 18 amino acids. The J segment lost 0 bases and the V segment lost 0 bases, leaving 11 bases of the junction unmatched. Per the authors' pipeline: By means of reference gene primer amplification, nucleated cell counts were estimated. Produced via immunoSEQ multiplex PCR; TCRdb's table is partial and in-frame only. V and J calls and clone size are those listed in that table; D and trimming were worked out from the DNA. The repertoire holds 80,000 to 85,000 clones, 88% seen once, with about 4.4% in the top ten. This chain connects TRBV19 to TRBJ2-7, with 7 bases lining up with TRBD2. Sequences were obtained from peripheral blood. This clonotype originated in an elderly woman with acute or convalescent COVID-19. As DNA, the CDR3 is TGTGCCAGTAGTATAGATCCCCCAGCTAGCGGAGGCTCCTACGAGCAGTACTTC. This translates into CASSIDPPASGGSYEQYF.